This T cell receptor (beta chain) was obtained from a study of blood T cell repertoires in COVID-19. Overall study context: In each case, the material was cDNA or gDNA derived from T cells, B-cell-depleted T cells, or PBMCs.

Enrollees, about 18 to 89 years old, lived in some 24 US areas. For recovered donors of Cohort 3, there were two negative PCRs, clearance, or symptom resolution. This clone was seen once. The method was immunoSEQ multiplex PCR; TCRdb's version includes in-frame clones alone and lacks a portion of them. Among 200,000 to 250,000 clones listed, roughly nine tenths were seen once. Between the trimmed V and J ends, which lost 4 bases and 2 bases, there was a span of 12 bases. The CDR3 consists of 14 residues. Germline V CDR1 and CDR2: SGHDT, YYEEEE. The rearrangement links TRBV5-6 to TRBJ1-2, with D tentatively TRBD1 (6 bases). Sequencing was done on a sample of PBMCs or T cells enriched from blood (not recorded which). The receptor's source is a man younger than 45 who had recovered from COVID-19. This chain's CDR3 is CASSQGGWNYGYTF. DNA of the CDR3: TGTGCCAGCAGCCAAGGGGGATGGAACTATGGCTACACCTTC.